The following is a T cell receptor beta chain sequence with its context. What it recognizes is unknown. As it was prepared, the TCRbeta library received unique molecular identifiers. A single record per CDR3 protein comes from TCRdb applying MiXCR to the PCR reads. This sample has a few hundred thousand distinct CDR3 sequences, with 25% found just once. The source of the sample is a study of T-cell reconstitution after alpha-beta-depleted transplantation in children. Germline V gene lookup returns CDR1 LNHDA and CDR2 SQIVND (reference sequence). The germline V and J ends were trimmed by 3 bases and 2 bases, with 11 bases remaining between them. This CDR3 is built from 15 residues. General observations from the study: Roughly two months post-transplant, alpha-beta T cells reportedly originated from several hundred graft clones that had expanded. T-cell counts and diversity at one year post-transplant came mainly from newly produced T cells.

This TCR was sampled from a girl aged 2 to 9 with Fanconi anemia, due to receive a stem cell transplant. Sequenced material: PBMCs, taken before TCRalphabeta/CD19-depleted stem cell transplant. The chain uses TRBV19 and TRBJ1-5; D perhaps matches TRBD1 (6 bases). This CDR3 is CASSMDRAGNQPQHF. The DNA of the CDR3 is TGTGCCAGTAGTATGGACAGAGCGGGCAATCAGCCCCAGCATTTT.